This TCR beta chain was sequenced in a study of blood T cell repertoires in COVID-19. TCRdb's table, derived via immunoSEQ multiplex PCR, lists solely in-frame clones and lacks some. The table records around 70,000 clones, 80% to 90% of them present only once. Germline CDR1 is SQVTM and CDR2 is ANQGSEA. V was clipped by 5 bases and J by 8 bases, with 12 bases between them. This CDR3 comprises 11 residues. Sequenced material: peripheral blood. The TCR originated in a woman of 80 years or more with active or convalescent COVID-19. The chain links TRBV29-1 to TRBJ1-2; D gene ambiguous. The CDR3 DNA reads TGCAGCGTTCGCGGTTTACGGGGCTACACCTTC. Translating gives CSVRGLRGYTF.